This TCR beta chain was identified during a study of T cell responses to AZD1222 COVID-19 vaccine. The study's findings and limits: Repertoires were collected only later (after the peak T cell response had occurred). The CD4 TCRs associated with vaccination extended across spike and predominated at 160-218 and 743-854. At baseline, just five to seven AZD1222 recipients tested seropositive. As reported, nearly half of all spike-specific TCRs target variant regions that are unmutated.

As concerns this clone: What it binds is unknown.

Germline CDR1 reads WSHSY; CDR2 reads SAAADI. The CDR3 runs 13 residues. Trimming removed 7 bases at V and 0 bases at J, with 9 bases between. Assay used: immunoSEQ multiplex PCR; TCRdb lists only in-frame clones, some missing. The repertoire holds over 140,000 clones, with 80% to 95% as singletons. The chain carries TRBV10-2 and TRBJ1-1; possibly TRBD1 for D (6 bases). This material consisted of peripheral blood, taken 28 days after the second AZD1222 dose. The sequence came from an adult who received the AZD1222 COVID-19 vaccine. The CDR3 DNA is TGCGCCAGCATGGGGGGCCTGAACACTGAAGCTTTCTTT. Amino acids: CASMGGLNTEAFF.